These T cell receptor beta chains were read from a single sample in a study of neurological immune-mediated disorders. Each CDR3 protein gets one entry after TCRdb re-called the 5' RACE reads with MiXCR. The sample has 45,000 or so distinct CDR3 sequences, 12% seen once. Source material: PBMCs. Source of these receptors: a female donor in good health. CDR3s include the opening cysteine and the closing phenylalanine or tryptophan. Each record gives: D gene, clone size, V gene, J gene, CDR3 protein, CDR3 DNA. A D gene is named only where the DNA matches it firmly. Expanded clones get a size class; other rows say once, few or many, or leave the size out.

>NA|many|TRBV5-1|TRBJ1-1
CASSLAPGLKNTEAFF
TGCGCCAGCAGCTTGGCCCCAGGGTTGAAGAACACTGAAGCTTTCTTT
>NA|many|TRBV5-6|TRBJ2-1
CASSRKSRAAGEQFF
TGTGCCAGCAGTCGAAAGTCCCGGGCTGCGGGTGAGCAGTTCTTC
>NA|NA|TRBV6-5|TRBJ2-3
CASRRDGGDTQYF
TGTGCCAGCAGACGGGACGGAGGAGATACGCAGTATTTT
>TRBD2|many|TRBV14|TRBJ2-5
CASSQGPGLGEETQYF
TGTGCCAGCAGCCAAGGGCCGGGACTAGGGGAAGAGACCCAGTACTTC
>NA|many|TRBV18|TRBJ2-1
CASSPPGRGNNEQFF
TGTGCCAGCTCACCTCCCGGCAGGGGCAACAATGAGCAGTTCTTC
>NA|many|TRBV30|TRBJ2-3
CAWSVGEIGPTDTQYF
TGTGCCTGGAGCGTAGGAGAGATTGGACCCACAGATACGCAGTATTTT
>NA|many|TRBV5-5|TRBJ1-6
CASSLALQGLSSYNSPLHF
TGTGCCAGCAGCTTGGCCCTCCAGGGGCTAAGCTCCTATAATTCACCCCTCCACTTT
>NA|many|TRBV12-3/TRBV12-4|TRBJ1-5
CASRPLRGSNQPQHF
TGTGCCAGCAGGCCCTTAAGGGGGAGCAATCAGCCCCAGCATTTT
>NA|many|TRBV5-1|TRBJ2-3
CASSLVVVKTDTQYF
TGCGCCAGCAGCTTGGTGGTAGTTAAGACAGATACGCAGTATTTT
>TRBD2|NA|TRBV20-1|TRBJ2-7
CSASGGRAYEQYF
TGCAGTGCATCGGGCGGGAGGGCCTACGAGCAGTACTTC
>TRBD1|many|TRBV29-1|TRBJ2-7
CSVEDGTGGYEQYF
TGCAGCGTTGAAGATGGGACAGGGGGATACGAGCAGTACTTC
>NA|many|TRBV5-1|TRBJ2-3
CASSLGSVSSTDTQYF
TGCGCCAGCAGCTTGGGTTCTGTCAGTAGCACAGATACGCAGTATTTT
>NA|medium-sized|TRBV12-3/TRBV12-4|TRBJ1-1
CASSLWGTEAFF
TGTGCCAGCAGTTTATGGGGGACTGAAGCTTTCTTT
>TRBD2|many|TRBV7-2|TRBJ2-7
CASSRGGLASSYEQYF
TGTGCCAGCAGCCGAGGAGGACTAGCGAGCTCCTACGAGCAGTACTTC
>TRBD2|many|TRBV5-1|TRBJ2-5
CASRPTGTSEAETQYF
TGCGCCAGCAGACCGACCGGGACTAGCGAGGCAGAGACCCAGTACTTC
>TRBD1|NA|TRBV5-1|TRBJ1-4
CASSQGQVNEKLFF
TGCGCCAGCAGTCAGGGACAGGTGAATGAAAAACTGTTTTTT
>NA|many|TRBV28|TRBJ1-4
CASSLSGADEKLFF
TGTGCCAGCAGTTTATCAGGGGCTGATGAAAAACTGTTTTTT
>NA|many|TRBV5-5|TRBJ2-1
CASSFRREDQQFF
TGTGCCAGCAGCTTCAGGAGGGAGGATCAGCAGTTCTTC
>NA|many|TRBV28|TRBJ2-7
CASTPRLRTPLDYEQYF
TGTGCCAGCACCCCTCGCCTCCGGACTCCACTAGACTACGAGCAGTACTTC
>NA|many|TRBV11-3|TRBJ1-1
CASSSYSLLNRTEAFF
TGTGCCAGCAGCTCGTATTCCCTTTTGAATCGGACTGAAGCTTTCTTT
>NA|NA|TRBV9|TRBJ1-1
CASSVADTEAFF
TGTGCCAGCAGCGTAGCGGACACTGAAGCTTTCTTT
>TRBD1|few|TRBV20-1|TRBJ1-2
CSARGTGAYYGYTF
TGCAGTGCCCGAGGGACAGGGGCGTACTATGGCTACACCTTC
>NA|many|TRBV7-9|TRBJ1-2
CASSSSLRFNYGYTF
TGTGCCAGCAGCTCGTCCCTCAGGTTTAACTATGGCTACACCTTC
>NA|many|TRBV6-5|TRBJ1-1
CASKPSSYTEAFF
TGTGCCAGCAAACCGTCCTCGTACACTGAAGCTTTCTTT
>NA|many|TRBV2|TRBJ1-2
CASRPQIYGYTF
TGTGCCAGCCGCCCACAGATCTATGGCTACACCTTC
>TRBD1|many|TRBV3-1|TRBJ2-7
CASSRTGVGEQYF
TGTGCCAGCAGCCGCACAGGGGTTGGGGAGCAGTACTTC
>TRBD1|many|TRBV20-1|TRBJ1-2
CSAGGQGLDGYTF
TGCAGTGCAGGTGGACAGGGTCTTGATGGCTACACCTTC
>NA|many|TRBV30|TRBJ1-1
CAWSGDSRGTEAFF
TGTGCCTGGAGTGGAGACAGCAGGGGCACTGAAGCTTTCTTT
>NA|many|TRBV5-1|TRBJ1-1
CASSLPGNTEAFF
TGCGCCAGCAGCTTGCCCGGGAACACTGAAGCTTTCTTT
>NA|many|TRBV7-3|TRBJ2-2
CASSSSMPNTGELFF
TGTGCCAGCAGCAGTAGCATGCCGAACACCGGGGAGCTGTTTTTT
>NA|many|TRBV27|TRBJ1-4
CASSLSFSTNEKLFF
TGTGCCAGCAGTTTATCGTTTTCCACTAATGAAAAACTGTTTTTT
>NA|many|TRBV10-2|TRBJ2-7
CASRTDYEQYF
TGCGCCAGCCGGACGGACTACGAGCAGTACTTC
>TRBD1|many|TRBV5-1|TRBJ1-1
CASSLQKQGAEAFF
TGCGCCAGCAGCTTACAAAAACAGGGGGCGGAAGCTTTCTTT
>NA|many|TRBV7-9|TRBJ1-1
CASSLSGTGTEAFF
TGTGCCAGCAGCCTCTCCGGGACGGGCACTGAAGCTTTCTTT
>TRBD1|many|TRBV5-1|TRBJ1-1
CASSPRQGSITEAFF
TGCGCCAGCAGCCCGAGACAGGGGTCGATCACTGAAGCTTTCTTT
>TRBD2|many|TRBV12-3/TRBV12-4|TRBJ2-1
CASSRGGSYNEQFF
TGTGCCAGCAGTCGCGGGGGCTCCTACAATGAGCAGTTCTTC
>NA|NA|TRBV5-1|TRBJ1-4
CASSFRPEVTGKLFF
TGCGCCAGCAGCTTTAGGCCGGAGGTCACAGGGAAACTTTTTTTT
>NA|NA|TRBV11-1|TRBJ2-3
CASSFEAHTDTQYF
TGTGCCAGCAGCTTTGAGGCCCACACAGATACGCAGTATTTT
>NA|many|TRBV5-5|TRBJ2-5
CASSFDGQETQYF
TGTGCCAGCAGCTTTGACGGTCAAGAGACCCAGTACTTC
>TRBD1|NA|TRBV7-6|TRBJ1-1
CASSLAGQGNTEAFF
TGTGCCAGCAGCTTAGCCGGACAGGGCAACACTGAAGCTTTCTTT
>NA|many|TRBV5-1|TRBJ2-7
CASSLEAWTGTYEQYF
TGCGCCAGCAGCTTGGAAGCCTGGACGGGGACCTACGAGCAGTACTTC
>NA|few|TRBV28|TRBJ2-1
CASSTAYNEQFF
TGTGCCAGCAGTACAGCCTACAATGAGCAGTTCTTC
>TRBD1|many|TRBV5-1|TRBJ2-5
CASHRGGGETQYF
TGCGCCAGCCACAGGGGCGGAGGAGAGACCCAGTACTTC
>TRBD1|few|TRBV6-2/TRBV6-3|TRBJ2-7
CASRKTGEYEQYF
TGTGCCAGCAGGAAGACAGGGGAGTACGAGCAGTACTTC
>NA|NA|TRBV14|TRBJ2-1
CASSQDLGPYNEQFF
TGTGCCAGCAGCCAAGATCTCGGCCCCTACAATGAGCAGTTCTTC
>NA|many|TRBV20-1|TRBJ2-2
CSATRRQLNTGELFF
TGCAGTGCTACTAGGCGTCAGTTGAACACCGGGGAGCTGTTTTTT
>TRBD1|many|TRBV5-6|TRBJ2-3
CASSATYRGTSTDTQYF
TGTGCCAGCAGCGCTACATACAGGGGTACCTCCACAGATACGCAGTATTTT
>NA|NA|TRBV6-2/TRBV6-3|TRBJ2-1
CASSYSRENEQFF
TGTGCCAGCAGTTACTCCAGGGAGAATGAGCAGTTCTTC
>NA|many|TRBV5-1|TRBJ1-6
CASSLEPEINSPLHF
TGCGCCAGCAGCTTGGAACCGGAGATTAATTCACCCCTCCACTTT
>NA|many|TRBV7-9|TRBJ2-3
CASSAGKVDTQYF
TGTGCCAGCAGCGCCGGGAAGGTAGATACGCAGTATTTT
>NA|many|TRBV3-1|TRBJ1-3
CASSLRQGSGNTIYF
TGTGCCAGCAGCCTAAGGCAGGGATCTGGAAACACCATATATTTT
>TRBD2|many|TRBV5-1|TRBJ2-1
CASSLAASGGNYNEQFF
TGCGCCAGCAGCTTGGCAGCTAGCGGGGGCAACTACAATGAGCAGTTCTTC
>TRBD1|many|TRBV11-3|TRBJ1-3
CASSSPDRGSGNTIYF
TGTGCCAGCAGCTCCCCGGACAGGGGATCTGGAAACACCATATATTTT
>TRBD2|many|TRBV5-1|TRBJ2-1
CASSYDGTSGGARQFF
TGCGCCAGCAGCTATGACGGGACTAGCGGGGGCGCAAGGCAGTTCTTC
>TRBD1|many|TRBV5-1|TRBJ1-2
CASSLEGPGGVYTF
TGCGCCAGCAGCTTGGAAGGGCCAGGGGGCGTCTACACCTTC
>NA|many|TRBV4-2|TRBJ2-1
CASSRTGTGGLDEQFF
TGTGCCAGCAGCCGAACCGGGACTGGGGGATTGGATGAGCAGTTCTTC
>NA|NA|TRBV5-1|TRBJ1-5
CASSVGGDNQPQHF
TGCGCCAGCAGCGTGGGGGGTGACAATCAGCCCCAGCATTTT
>NA|many|TRBV7-9|TRBJ2-7
CASSRTDYEQYF
TGTGCCAGCAGTCGAACCGACTACGAGCAGTACTTC
>NA|few|TRBV12-3/TRBV12-4|TRBJ1-5
CASSSNWGGSNQPQHF
TGTGCCAGCAGCTCTAATTGGGGGGGTAGCAATCAGCCCCAGCATTTT
>NA|many|TRBV7-9|TRBJ2-7
CASSLDVGVHEQYF
TGTGCCAGCAGCTTAGATGTAGGGGTCCACGAGCAGTACTTC